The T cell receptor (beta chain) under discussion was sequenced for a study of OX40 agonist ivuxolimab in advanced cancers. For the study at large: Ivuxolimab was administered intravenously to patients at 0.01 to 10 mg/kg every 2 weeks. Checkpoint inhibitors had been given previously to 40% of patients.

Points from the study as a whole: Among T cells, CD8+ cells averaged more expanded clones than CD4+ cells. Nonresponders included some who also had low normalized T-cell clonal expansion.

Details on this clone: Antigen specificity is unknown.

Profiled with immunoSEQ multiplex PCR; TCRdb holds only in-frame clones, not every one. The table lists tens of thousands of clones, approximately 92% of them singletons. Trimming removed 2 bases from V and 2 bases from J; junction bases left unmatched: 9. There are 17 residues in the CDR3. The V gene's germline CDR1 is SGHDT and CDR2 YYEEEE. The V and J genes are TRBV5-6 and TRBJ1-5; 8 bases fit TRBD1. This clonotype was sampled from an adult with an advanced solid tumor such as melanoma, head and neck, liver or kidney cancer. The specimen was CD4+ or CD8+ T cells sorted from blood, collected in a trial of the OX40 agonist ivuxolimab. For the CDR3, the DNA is TGTGCCAGCAGCTTCTACGGACAGGGATTTCGCAATCAGCCCCAGCATTTT. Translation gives CASSFYGQGFRNQPQHF.